This T cell receptor (beta chain) comes out of a study of vaccination and CD4 T cells after COVID-19. Background on the study: Post-vaccine sampling followed dose two by a median roughly 70 days (range 14 to 241). A CEFX pool, an HIV-1 Nef pool, or no peptide went to control cultures.

About this clonotype itself: The antigen is not known.

The Oncomine TCR Beta short-read assay sequenced DNA from cultured CD4+ T cells. TCRdb reprocessed the PCR reads via MiXCR and lists one record per CDR3 protein. The profile covers fewer than 15,000 distinct CDR3 sequences, with roughly 31% appearing a single time and roughly 15% taken by the ten largest. Between the trimmed V and J ends, which lost 5 bases and 4 bases, there was a span of 12 bases. There are 14 residues in the CDR3. Looked up from germline, CDR1 is SGHTA and CDR2 is FQGNSA. Treatment described: approximately 9-day PBMC culture with coronavirus spike peptide pools or control peptides (ViraFEST assay). After expanding antigen-specific T cells with peptide pools, ViraFEST sequenced their TCRs.

The sequence derives from a human donor with COVID-19. Sequenced: cultured CD4+ T cells from blood. This chain connects TRBV7-2 to TRBJ2-1; D gene unclear. CDR3: CASSTRGAYNEQFF. The CDR3 coding sequence is TGTGCCAGCAGCACCAGAGGCGCTTACAATGAGCAGTTCTTC.